The 14 T cell receptor beta chains below all came from one sample that was sequenced in a study of lung T cells in sarcoidosis with Löfgren's syndrome. TCRdb used MiXCR to reprocess the reads, holding one entry per CDR3 protein. There are about 2,000 distinct CDR3 sequences in the sample; roughly a fifth occur only once, and 20% to 30% lies in the top ten. The source material was CD4+ T cells from bronchoalveolar lavage. The receptors derive from a human donor with sarcoidosis (Löfgren's syndrome or another form), or a control subject (not recorded which).

This clonotype was seen more than once but under ten times. The chain uses TRBV7-3 and TRBJ2-1, with TRBD2 matching over 7 bases. The ends lost 2 bases at V and 7 bases at J; junction bases unmatched: 8. The CDR3 spans 15 residues. From germline, CDR1 is SGHTA and CDR2 FQGTGA. This CDR3 reads CASSLLAGATNEQFF. The CDR3 bases are TGTGCCAGCAGCTTATTGGCGGGAGCGACTAATGAGCAGTTCTTC.

This clonotype occurred many times. The CDR3 protein is CASTIRVRDNNYGYTF. The CDR3 coding sequence is TGTGCCAGCACTATTAGGGTCAGGGACAACAACTATGGCTACACCTTC. The chain carries TRBV6-1 and TRBJ1-2, with D perhaps TRBD1 (6 bases). The CDR3 spans 16 residues. V dropped 7 bases and J dropped 2 bases, with 20 bases sitting between them. Germline V gene lookup returns CDR1 MNHNS and CDR2 SASEGT.

A note on this clonotype: Germline is not matched at one junction end, which may reflect a read error. The genes are TRBV20-1 and TRBJ2-7; 10 nucleotides match TRBD2. The CDR3 is 16 residues long. Germline assignment: CDR1 DFQATT and CDR2 SNEGSKA (reference sequence). In DNA, the CDR3 is TGCAGTGCTAGAGATTGGCTAGCGGGAGTAACCTACGAGCAGTGCTTC. It codes for CSARDWLAGVTYEQCF.

By frequency in the sample, this clonotype is medium-sized. The chain links TRBV10-3 to TRBJ2-1; D may be TRBD1 (6 bases). Germline loops: CDR1 ENHRY, CDR2 SYGVKD. This CDR3 spans 13 amino acids. The V gene lost 4 bases and the J gene lost 10 bases, with 14 bases spanning the gap. The CDR3 is CAISANHDREQFF. The CDR3 bases are TGTGCCATCAGTGCCAACCACGACAGGGAGCAGTTCTTC.

This clonotype was recorded at least ten times. The CDR3 here is CAISESTLHREYF. CDR3 DNA: TGTGCCATCAGTGAGTCAACGCTACACAGGGAGTATTTT. The rearrangement links TRBV10-3 to TRBJ2-3, with TRBD1 as a possible D gene (6 bases). The germline V gene encodes CDR1 ENHRY and CDR2 SYGVKD. V was cut by 0 bases and J by 13 bases, with 14 bases left in between. This CDR3 is 13 amino acids long.

This clonotype is deemed medium-sized. V usage is TRBV2 and J usage is TRBJ1-3; D is ambiguous. V lost 5 bases to trimming and J lost 1 base, with 6 bases between them. This CDR3 comprises 13 residues. Germline V gene sequence: CDR1 SNHLY, CDR2 FYNNEI. CDR3: CASSPESGNTIYF. In DNA, the CDR3 is TGTGCCAGCAGTCCTGAATCTGGAAACACCATATATTTT.

By its share, this clonotype is medium-sized. The chain combines TRBV2 with TRBJ1-1; D is perhaps TRBD1 (5 bases). V gave up 4 bases and J gave up 7 bases, with 16 bases separating them. Germline V lookup: CDR1 SNHLY, CDR2 FYNNEI. The CDR3 is 14 amino acids. This CDR3 is CASSGNGGRGEAFF. DNA of the CDR3: TGTGCCAGCAGTGGTAACGGGGGAAGGGGTGAAGCTTTCTTT.

Notes on this clonotype: This may arise from a read error, as a much more abundant clone is one base away. The genes are TRBV5-8 and TRBJ2-7; a weak D match, TRBD2 (6 bases). Trimming took off 4 bases at V and 2 bases at J, with 22 bases between the two ends. This CDR3 spans 17 amino acids. Germline assignment: CDR1 SGHTS and CDR2 YDEGEE. The CDR3, as DNA: TGTGCCAGCAGCCTTGCGGGGCGACAGAAAGTTACCTACGAGCAGTACTTC. This gives the protein CASSLAGRQKVTYEQYF.

The chain uses TRBV7-9 and TRBJ2-7, with D perhaps matching TRBD2 (5 bases). V lost 1 base and J lost 0, with 10 bases in between. Germline CDR1 reads SEHNR; CDR2 reads FQNEAQ (reference sequence). The CDR3 runs to 15 residues. CDR3 protein: CASSLGRHSSYEQYF. Written as DNA, the CDR3 is TGTGCCAGCAGCTTAGGGAGGCATAGCTCCTACGAGCAGTACTTC.

Concerning this clonotype itself: A much larger clone lies one base from this, so it may be a read error. The V call is TRBV2, the J call TRBJ2-1; D not resolved. Germline lookup yields CDR1 SNHLY and CDR2 FYNNEI. The CDR3 loop spans 12 amino acids. CDR3 sequence (DNA): TGTTCCAGCGATATCTCCTACAATGAGCAGTTCTTC. Translated: CSSDISYNEQFF.

This clonotype is deemed medium-sized. The J gene is TRBJ2-7, the V gene TRBV6-2 or TRBV6-3; 8 bases are shared with TRBD2. V gave up 2 bases and J gave up 2 bases; unmatched junction bases: 5. The CDR3 length is 15 residues. CDR1 is MNHEY and CDR2 is SVGEGT in the germline V gene. For the CDR3, the DNA is TGTGCCAGCAGTTACGGGGTAGCGGGAACCTACGAGCAGTACTTC. Encoded protein: CASSYGVAGTYEQYF.

This clonotype is labeled medium-sized. The rearrangement uses TRBV18 and TRBJ2-7, with TRBD2 matching 10 bases. The germline V gene encodes CDR1 KGHSH and CDR2 LQKENI. CDR3 length: 15 amino acids. The junction had 5 bases not matched to a gene; V was cut back by 4 bases and J by 2 bases. The CDR3 DNA reads as TGTGCCAGCTCACTCGGGACTAGCGCAACCTACGAGCAGTACTTC. This translates into CASSLGTSATYEQYF.

Remarks on this clonotype: Mismatch with germline at one junction end may stem from a read error. This chain uses TRBV2 with TRBJ1-2, with D uncertain. CDR1 and CDR2 (germline): SNHLY, FYNNEI. The CDR3 is 12 amino acids. The CDR3 protein is CATPSRRYDYTF. DNA of the CDR3: TGTGCCACCCCGAGCCGCCGGTATGACTACACCTTC.

This clonotype is labeled medium-sized. This rearrangement joins TRBV20-1 to TRBJ2-3; 9 bases are a match to TRBD2. This CDR3 comprises 14 residues. Germline V gives CDR1 DFQATT, CDR2 SNEGSKA (reference sequence). The V gene end was trimmed by 3 bases and the J gene end by 3 bases; junction bases not matched to a gene: 4. The CDR3 reads CSASSGSGTDTQYF. The CDR3 DNA follows: TGCAGTGCTAGTAGCGGGAGCGGGACAGATACGCAGTATTTT.